This T cell receptor (beta chain) was identified in a study of cytomegalovirus exposure and HLA in healthy donors. The donors were part of the validation cohort of fewer than 150 subjects. That cohort was separate from the first cohort, which comprised about 670 subjects. The table came from immunoSEQ multiplex PCR; TCRdb's copy has only in-frame clones and leaves some out. The sample has 65,000 to 75,000 clones; approximately 95% are singletons. The receptor comes from a man aged 18 to 29 in good health and CMV-seropositive. The material sequenced was PBMCs.

Here the CDR3 DNA reads TGCGCCAGCAGCTTCCGGACAGGGGGCATAGGTTACACCTTC. It yields the protein CASSFRTGGIGYTF. The genes are TRBV5-1 and TRBJ1-2, with 11 bases matching TRBD1. The CDR3 sequence is 14 residues long. The V and J ends lost 2 bases and 11 bases, in that order; junction bases with no gene match: 8. Germline CDR1 reads SGHRS; CDR2 reads YFSETQ.